The 22 T cell receptor beta chains listed next were all sequenced from one sample in a study of blood T cell repertoires in COVID-19. The method was immunoSEQ multiplex PCR; TCRdb's version includes in-frame clones alone and lacks a portion of them. The profile shows about 220,000 clones, roughly 83% of them singletons. Material for sequencing was PBMCs or T cells enriched from blood (not recorded which). All receptors derive from a woman aged 35 to 49 with acute COVID-19.

V is TRBV4-1 and J is TRBJ1-6, with D perhaps matching TRBD1 (5 bases). Per germline, CDR1 MGHRA and CDR2 YSYEKL. This CDR3 comprises 12 residues. Deletions cut 4 bases from V and 11 bases from J, with 9 bases between. The CDR3 region is CASSRAGPPLHF. In DNA, the CDR3 is TGCGCCAGCAGCCGAGCGGGGCCACCCCTCCACTTT.

This CDR3 reads CASSLRGPSGANVLTF. The CDR3 region has the DNA TGTGCCAGCTCCCTAAGGGGTCCTTCTGGGGCCAACGTCCTGACTTTC. The rearrangement links TRBV18 to TRBJ2-6, with a weak D call TRBD1 (5 bases). Trimming stripped 6 bases from V and 1 base from J, with 13 bases between. CDR3 length: 16 residues. Per germline, CDR1 KGHSH and CDR2 LQKENI.

The DNA for the CDR3 is TGTGCCAGCAGTCTGGACAGGGCAATTGGTCAGCCCCAGCATTTT. Translation: CASSLDRAIGQPQHF. This chain uses TRBV27 with TRBJ1-5; 8 bases map to TRBD1. This CDR3 spans 15 amino acids. CDR1 and CDR2 from the germline V gene are MNHEY and SMNVEV (reference sequence). V was pared by 5 bases and J by 6 bases, with 9 bases of the junction left unmatched.

This clone was counted once. The chain joins TRBV5-1 to TRBJ1-2; no firm D call. Germline lookup yields CDR1 SGHRS and CDR2 YFSETQ. V lost 7 bases, J lost 1 base, and 8 bases lay in between. The CDR3 is made up of 12 amino acids. CDR3 protein: CASAHSNYGYTF. The CDR3, as DNA: TGCGCCAGCGCCCACAGTAACTATGGCTACACCTTC.

The CDR3 DNA reads as TGTGCCAGCAGTGTAGACAGGGCCAATTCACCCCTCCACTTT. Translated, it gives CASSVDRANSPLHF. The rearrangement links TRBV2 to TRBJ1-6, with 7 bases lining up with TRBD1. V shed 4 bases and J 7 bases; nucleotides not matched to a gene: 4. Germline CDR1 is SNHLY and CDR2 is FYNNEI. The CDR3 is 14 residues long.

This sequence joins TRBV11-3 and TRBJ2-1; D is perhaps TRBD1 (5 bases). In germline, CDR1 is SGHNT, CDR2 YENEEA. V gave up 5 bases and J gave up 6 bases, with 8 bases separating them. This CDR3 has 12 amino acids. CDR3 in amino acids: CASSPDSNEQFF. The CDR3 bases are TGTGCCAGCAGCCCTGACAGCAATGAGCAGTTCTTC.

This clone appeared once. CDR3 sequence reads: CASSSPRGQGALGYTF. CDR3 nucleotide sequence: TGTGCCAGCAGCTCCCCCCGGGGACAGGGGGCGCTTGGCTACACCTTC. The gene calls are TRBV7-9 and TRBJ1-2; TRBD1 matches at 12 bases. V was pared by 4 bases and J by 7 bases, with 10 bases of the junction left unmatched. The CDR3 covers 16 residues. Germline V gene sequence: CDR1 SEHNR, CDR2 FQNEAQ (reference sequence). The full variable domain, completed using reference TRBV7-9 and TRBJ1-2, is DTGVSQNPRHKITKRGQNVTFRCDPISEHNRLYWYRQTLGQGPEFLTYFQNEAQLEKSRLLSDRFSAERPKGSFSTLEIQRTEQGDSAMYLCASSSPRGQGALGYTFGSGTRLTVV.

The V gene is TRBV7-9, the J gene TRBJ1-1; D unclear. The length of the CDR3 is 12 residues. V dropped 6 bases and J dropped 4 bases, with 9 bases sitting between them. Germline V lookup: CDR1 SEHNR, CDR2 FQNEAQ (reference sequence). In DNA, the CDR3 is TGTGCCAGCAGTCAACAGTCCACTGAAGCTTTCTTT. It is translated as CASSQQSTEAFF.

The rearrangement uses TRBV5-5 and TRBJ1-2, with D possibly matching TRBD1 (5 bases). The CDR3 is 12 residues long. V lost 4 bases and J 5 bases, leaving 9 bases between the germline ends. Germline assignment: CDR1 SGHKS and CDR2 YYEKEE (reference sequence). CDR3 sequence reads: CASSQQEYGYTF. CDR3 DNA sequence: TGTGCCAGCAGCCAACAGGAATATGGCTACACCTTC.

The V gene is TRBV27, the J gene TRBJ1-2, with D perhaps TRBD1 (5 bases). In germline, CDR1 is MNHEY, CDR2 SMNVEV (reference sequence). CDR3 length: 15 amino acids. The germline V and J ends were trimmed by 1 base and 0 bases, with 9 bases remaining between them. Here the CDR3 reads CASSLLRGANYGYTF. CDR3 nucleotides: TGTGCCAGCAGTTTATTGCGGGGGGCTAACTATGGCTACACCTTC.

The rearrangement links TRBV7-2 to TRBJ1-1; 8 bases match TRBD1. CDR1 is SGHTA and CDR2 is FQGNSA in the germline V gene. There are 13 residues in the CDR3. With 5 bases clipped from V and 6 bases from J, the junction kept 5 bases outside the gene matches. CDR3 in amino acids: CASSMDRDAEAFF. The CDR3 coding sequence is TGTGCCAGCAGCATGGACAGGGACGCTGAAGCTTTCTTT. Full variable domain (missing parts from reference TRBV7-2 and TRBJ1-1): GAGVSQSPSNKVTEKGKDVELRCDPISGHTALYWYRQSLGQGLEFLIYFQGNSAPDKSGLPSDRFSAERTGGSVSTLTIQRTQQEDSAVYLCASSMDRDAEAFFGQGTRLTVV.

The gene calls are TRBV5-6 and TRBJ2-5; no firm D call. The germline CDR1 and CDR2 sequences are SGHDT and YYEEEE. V lost 0 bases, J lost 5 bases, and 5 bases lay in between. The CDR3 has 12 residues. The CDR3, as DNA: TGTGCCAGCAGCTTGGCCATGGAGACCCAGTACTTC. Amino acid sequence: CASSLAMETQYF.

V and J are TRBV10-3 and TRBJ2-2, with TRBD2 as a possible D gene (6 bases). The ends were cut back, 0 bases at V and 6 bases at J, with 14 bases in the middle. The CDR3 contains 16 residues. Germline lookup yields CDR1 ENHRY and CDR2 SYGVKD. Here the CDR3 reads CAISESAGLLAGELFF. In DNA, the CDR3 is TGTGCCATCAGTGAGTCGGCGGGACTCCTCGCCGGGGAGCTGTTTTTT.

This clone was detected a few times. The gene calls are TRBV10-3 and TRBJ2-7, with 9 bases that match TRBD1. V lost 4 bases to trimming and J lost 2 bases; unmatched junction nucleotides: 9. The germline gives CDR1 ENHRY, CDR2 SYGVKD. The CDR3 runs 16 residues. The CDR3 DNA follows: TGTGCCATCAGTGGAGAAGGACAGGGGCTACCCTACGAGCAGTACTTC. Its protein is CAISGEGQGLPYEQYF.

This CDR3 is CASSESRANEKLFF. The CDR3 DNA reads TGTGCCAGCAGTGAGAGTAGAGCTAATGAAAAACTGTTTTTT. The rearrangement links TRBV6-1 to TRBJ1-4; D is unclear. Per the germline V gene, CDR1 is MNHNS and CDR2 is SASEGT. CDR3 length equals 14 residues. V was clipped by 3 bases and J by 3 bases, with 8 bases between them.

This clone occurred once. V usage is TRBV10-2 and J usage is TRBJ2-1; D perhaps matches TRBD1 (6 bases). CDR3 length: 15 amino acids. The germline gives CDR1 WSHSY, CDR2 SAAADI. The germline V and J ends were trimmed by 10 bases and 2 bases, with 18 bases remaining between them. CDR3 in amino acids: CATQQGQDTYNEQFF. CDR3 in DNA: TGCGCCACCCAACAGGGCCAGGATACCTACAATGAGCAGTTCTTC.

The chain has TRBV12-3 or TRBV12-4 and TRBJ2-2; D is ambiguous. The CDR3 covers 13 residues. V lost 6 bases to trimming and J lost 1 base, with 6 bases between them. Here the CDR3 DNA reads TGTGCCAGCAGCAATCAGAACACCGGGGAGCTGTTTTTT. This gives the protein CASSNQNTGELFF.

This chain connects TRBV4-2 to TRBJ1-2, with D perhaps TRBD1 (6 bases). In germline, CDR1 is LGHNA, CDR2 YNFKEQ. This CDR3 region has 13 residues. V lost 4 bases and J lost 3, with 9 bases in between. CDR3 region: CASSPGTYYGYTF. CDR3 sequence (DNA): TGTGCCAGCAGCCCGGGGACATACTATGGCTACACCTTC.

This sequence joins TRBV11-2 and TRBJ1-4; the D is unclear. The CDR3 sequence is 15 residues long. The germline CDR1 and CDR2 sequences are SGHAT and FQNNGV. The germline V and J ends were trimmed by 1 base and 2 bases, with 8 bases remaining between them. The CDR3 DNA reads as TGTGCCAGCAGCTTAGGCGCAGGCACTAATGAAAAACTGTTTTTT. This translates into CASSLGAGTNEKLFF.

CDR3 in DNA: TGCGCCAGCAGTGGATCCTTACAGGGTAGAGCTTTCTTT. Translation gives CASSGSLQGRAFF. J is TRBJ1-1 and V is TRBV10-1, with D perhaps matching TRBD1 (6 bases). V was cut by 4 bases and J by 10 bases, with 16 bases left in between. CDR3 length: 13 residues. CDR1 and CDR2 from the germline V gene are WNHNN and SYGVQD (reference sequence).

This clone was observed a few times. V is TRBV30 and J is TRBJ1-5; D gene ambiguous. V was clipped by 5 bases and J by 1 base, with 6 bases between them. This CDR3 spans 12 amino acids. Germline assignment: CDR1 GTSNPN and CDR2 SVGIG (reference sequence). DNA of the CDR3: TGTGCCTGGGGACGGAGCAATCAGCCCCAGCATTTT. It encodes CAWGRSNQPQHF.

This rearrangement joins TRBV5-5 to TRBJ1-2; maybe TRBD1 (5 bases). V lost 1 base, J lost 4 bases, and 8 bases lay in between. This CDR3 has 13 residues. In germline, CDR1 is SGHKS, CDR2 YYEKEE (reference sequence). The CDR3 coding sequence is TGTGCCAGCAGCTTGCCGGGGGGCTATGGCTACACCTTC. This gives the protein CASSLPGGYGYTF.